This T cell receptor beta chain was identified in a study of blood T cell repertoires in COVID-19 (dated by TCRdb to 2019 to 2021). Looking at the study overall: The collaborator samples originated in the United States, Italy and Spain and spanned the acute and convalescent phases of COVID-19. The material from the prospective study consisted of cDNA or gDNA derived from T cells, B-cell-depleted T cells, or PBMCs. Deeply sampled blood TCRbeta repertoires from subjects exposed to, actively infected with, or recovered from COVID-19 were included in the dataset. A freely available public database, intended as a resource for researchers studying the immune response to SARS-CoV-2, is where the repertoires were released. Samples came from the ongoing ImmuneRACE study (first 160 participants) plus 1,254 subjects from 6 global collaborators. The sample metadata nearly always contained a de-identified subject ID, COVID-19 status, age in years and sex. HLA class I and class II types, where available, came from metadata supplied by the sample provider rather than from assay-based typing.

From its cysteine to its phenylalanine, the CDR3 spans 11 amino acids. Just the 33-base CDR3 DNA is kept, in frame starting at base 1. Via the germline V gene (reference sequence), CDR1 is DFQATT and CDR2 SNEGSKA. Trimming at the junction amounts to 3 bases on V and 7 bases on J, and the germline ends lie 6 bases apart. Another Seattle source contributed samples from volunteer blood donors who had recovered from COVID-19. Collaborating institutions collected whole blood in K2EDTA tubes following their own protocols. For TCRbeta analysis, collaborator samples were shipped as frozen whole blood, as isolated PBMCs, or as DNA extracted from either sample type. Concerning this clone: Its antigen target is currently unknown. No base quality values were provided; no much bigger clone lies one nucleotide off.

The immunoSEQ Assay, a bias-controlled multiplex PCR, was used to amplify TCRbeta CDR3 regions from genomic DNA. The authors processed their data as follows. Within the assay, amplification of reference gene primers was used to estimate how many nucleated cells each sample contained. To quantify the absolute abundance of each unique TCRbeta CDR3 rearrangement, sequence reads were collapsed and filtered. For each sample, productive Simpson clonality was calculated by taking the square root of Simpson's diversity index across productive rearrangements. Drawn from immuneACCESS, this table holds only the in-frame rearrangements with V and J called that TCRdb kept. Clones are partly lost; checked studies trace under half to an unresolved V gene and leave the rest unexplained. The V and J calls and clone size come from that table; D and trimming were worked out from the DNA. In this sample the table shows 150,000 to 200,000 clones, approximately 82% of which occur a single time. Around 13% of the sample is held by the ten biggest clonotypes.

Broad study findings and their caveats: The amount of clinical and demographic metadata varied by source and participant and was provided uncurated.

The sequenced material came from peripheral blood. The V and J genes are TRBV20-1 and TRBJ2-2; the D region possibly corresponds to TRBD1 (5 bases align). The clonotype comes from a man between 65 and 85 years old who had recovered from COVID-19. The CDR3 protein sequence reads: CSASRGGELFF. The sequenced DNA: TGCAGTGCTAGTAGGGGCGGGGAGCTGTTTTTT.